This entry describes one T cell receptor (beta chain). This sample stems from a study of human T cells and chemical hapten exposure. The sample's time point: patch test 3, about 24 weeks after DPC sensitization. Treatment of the sample: therapeutic diphenylcyclopropenone sensitization with weekly scalp DPC. TCRdb used MiXCR to reprocess the RACE reads, holding one entry per CDR3 protein. The data show under 75,000 distinct CDR3 sequences, with around 10% seen just once and roughly 1.5% held by the top ten. The TCR was taken from a woman aged 45-65 years with alopecia areata. Some clones in this sample may be carry-over from other donors' samples. The input for sequencing was whole blood, taken in connection with sensitization to the hapten diphenylcyclopropenone (DPC).

Here the CDR3 reads CASSVGPGPNYGYTF. In nucleotides, the CDR3 is TGTGCCAGCAGCGTAGGGCCAGGGCCCAACTATGGCTACACCTTC. The chain links TRBV9 to TRBJ1-2; D is possibly TRBD1 (5 bases). The CDR3 consists of 15 residues. Germline lookup yields CDR1 SGDLS and CDR2 YYNGEE. The ends were cut back, 0 bases at V and 2 bases at J, with 11 bases in the middle.